The T cell receptor (beta chain) described here comes from a study of glioma-infiltrating T cells. Study-wide results and limits: Tissue-blood divergence was below expectation in non-neoplastic patients, above in gliomas.

The CDR3 runs 14 residues. Germline V gives CDR1 MNHEY, CDR2 SMNVEV (reference sequence). Trimming stripped 2 bases from V and 3 bases from J, with 11 bases between. Using RNA template, CDR3s of TCR alpha and beta were amplified with iRepertoire arm-PCR. TCRdb ran MiXCR on the multiplex PCR reads and lists one entry per CDR3 protein. The sample comprises more than 85,000 distinct CDR3 sequences, about 25% of which are singletons, and 30% to 35% rests with the top ten. Many counts were recorded for this clonotype. What it binds is unknown. The specimen sequenced was glioma tissue, nonneoplastic brain tissue, or PBMCs (not recorded which). The TCR originated in a human donor with low-grade glioma or glioblastoma, undergoing nonglioma brain surgery, or in good health (not recorded which). The gene calls are TRBV27 and TRBJ2-7; D is possibly TRBD1 (6 bases). DNA for the CDR3: TGTGCCAGCAGTTTAAGGGAAGGGGGCTACGAGCAGTACTTC. Translating gives CASSLREGGYEQYF.